This TCR beta chain was sequenced during a study of blood T cell repertoires in COVID-19. Study information: Both acute and convalescent COVID-19 samples were obtained from the United States, Italy and Spain. In each case, the material was cDNA or gDNA derived from T cells, B-cell-depleted T cells, or PBMCs.

This clone was seen a handful of times. The CDR3 covers 20 residues. V was shortened by 7 bases and J by 3 bases, with 30 bases between the two germline ends. Germline V gives CDR1 KGHDR, CDR2 SFDVKD. As handled by the study authors: Nucleated cell counts were estimated from reference gene primer amplification. Clones were read by immunoSEQ multiplex PCR, and TCRdb kept only the in-frame ones, dropping some. Clone size and V and J calls were adopted from that table, with D and trimming inferred from the DNA. Among over 35,000 clones listed, approximately 80% were seen once. The receptor was derived from a human donor in a cohort sampled during active COVID-19. The rearrangement links TRBV24-1 to TRBJ2-4; weak D call: TRBD1 (6 bases). The sample taken for sequencing was peripheral blood. The CDR3 DNA follows: TGTGCCACCAGGGCCCATCGTGACAGGTTCAGGTGTGTGGTCAAAAACATTCAGTACTTC. This encodes CATRAHRDRFRCVVKNIQYF.